A single sample is the source of the 9 T cell receptor beta chains below, sequenced in a study of spatial heterogeneity in lung cancer. Stated time point: sample taken at primary tumor resection. Without sorting, whole RNA was sequenced from tumor, nontumor lung or frozen PBMC. MiXCR, run by TCRdb on the 5' RACE reads, gives a single entry per CDR3 protein. The table includes 20,000 or so distinct CDR3 sequences, about 3% detected once. This sample comprised PBMCs, obtained at surgery. The source is a female donor with early-stage non-small cell lung cancer.

This clonotype showed up many times. CDR3 amino acids: CASSQEFRDRETQYF. Written as DNA, the CDR3 is TGCGCCAGCAGCCAAGAATTCCGGGACCGAGAGACCCAGTACTTC. J is TRBJ2-5 and V is TRBV4-1; D tentatively reads TRBD1 or TRBD2 (5 bases each). The CDR3 has 15 amino acids. With 0 bases removed from V and 4 bases from J, the gap between germline ends came to 12 bases. Germline V gives CDR1 MGHRA, CDR2 YSYEKL.

Judged by abundance, this clonotype is medium-sized. This chain links TRBV7-9 with TRBJ2-7; no clear D. Deletions cut 0 bases from V and 5 bases from J, with 11 bases between. This CDR3 spans 14 amino acids. The V gene's germline CDR1 is SEHNR and CDR2 FQNEAQ (reference sequence). The CDR3 protein is CASSLALGRDEQYF. CDR3 nucleotide sequence: TGTGCCAGCAGCTTAGCGCTCGGACGCGACGAGCAGTACTTC.

This clonotype has just a few counts. V gene TRBV3-1 combines with J gene TRBJ1-1; D may be TRBD1 (6 bases). This CDR3 is built from 14 residues. V was clipped by 0 bases and J by 4 bases, with 9 bases between them. Germline assignment: CDR1 LGHDT and CDR2 YNNKEL (reference sequence). CDR3 coding DNA: TGTGCCAGCAGCCAAGACGGGGGCGGCACTGAAGCTTTCTTT. This encodes CASSQDGGGTEAFF. The full variable domain, in which reference TRBV3-1 and TRBJ1-1 provide the parts outside the CDR3, is DTAVSQTPKYLVTQMGNDKSIKCEQNLGHDTMYWYKQDSKKFLKIMFSYNNKELIINETVPNRFSPKSPDKAHLNLHINSLELGDSAVYFCASSQDGGGTEAFFGQGTRLTVV.

This clonotype was found many times. The V call is TRBV7-9, the J call TRBJ2-1, with D possibly matching TRBD2 (5 bases). Between the trimmed V and J ends, which lost 0 bases and 13 bases, there was a span of 10 bases. This CDR3 contains 12 residues. In germline, CDR1 is SEHNR, CDR2 FQNEAQ (reference sequence). This CDR3 is CASSLALAFQFF. The DNA for the CDR3 is TGTGCCAGCAGCTTAGCCCTAGCATTTCAGTTCTTC.

This clonotype showed up many times. The chain carries TRBV11-2 and TRBJ2-2; D is unresolved. The CDR3 length is 15 residues. V was trimmed by 0 bases and J by 2 bases, leaving 7 bases between them. The V gene's germline CDR1 is SGHAT and CDR2 FQNNGV. In nucleotides, the CDR3 is TGTGCCAGCAGCTTAGATATACAAAACACCGGGGAGCTGTTTTTT. Amino acid sequence: CASSLDIQNTGELFF.

This clonotype was seen repeatedly, ten times or more. This rearrangement joins TRBV6-5 to TRBJ2-1, with D possibly TRBD2 on 5 matching bases. Germline V gene lookup returns CDR1 MNHEY and CDR2 SVGAGI. The CDR3 runs to 14 residues. Trimming pared 6 bases from V and 2 bases from J, leaving 11 bases between. This chain's CDR3 is CASRKPGTYNEQFF. In nucleotides, the CDR3 is TGTGCCAGCAGGAAACCGGGGACCTACAATGAGCAGTTCTTC.

This clonotype was counted many times. The chain carries TRBV5-1 and TRBJ2-2; D is tentatively TRBD1 or TRBD2 (5 bases each). The V end was cut by 1 base, the J end by 5 bases, with 15 bases between. Germline loops: CDR1 SGHRS, CDR2 YFSETQ. The CDR3 has 16 residues. The CDR3: CASSLYSGPWTGELFF. The CDR3 DNA sequence: TGCGCCAGCAGCTTGTACTCGGGGCCATGGACCGGGGAGCTGTTTTTT.

This clonotype ranks as medium-sized. V gene TRBV28 combines with J gene TRBJ2-5, with a tentative D call TRBD1 (6 bases). The CDR3 length is 15 residues. CDR1 and CDR2 from the germline V gene are MDHEN and SYDVKM. V was trimmed by 2 bases and J by 4 bases, leaving 14 bases between them. CDR3 sequence (DNA): TGTGCCAGCAGTTTAACCTTGGACAGCCTAGAGACCCAGTACTTC. Translated: CASSLTLDSLETQYF.

This chain links TRBV3-1 with TRBJ2-5, with 7 bases matching TRBD2. V was clipped by 4 bases and J by 5 bases; unmatched bases: 4. The germline gives CDR1 LGHDT, CDR2 YNNKEL (reference sequence). The CDR3 loop spans 13 amino acids. The CDR3 sequence is CASSRTSFETQYF. The DNA for the CDR3 is TGTGCCAGCAGCCGGACTAGTTTCGAGACCCAGTACTTC.